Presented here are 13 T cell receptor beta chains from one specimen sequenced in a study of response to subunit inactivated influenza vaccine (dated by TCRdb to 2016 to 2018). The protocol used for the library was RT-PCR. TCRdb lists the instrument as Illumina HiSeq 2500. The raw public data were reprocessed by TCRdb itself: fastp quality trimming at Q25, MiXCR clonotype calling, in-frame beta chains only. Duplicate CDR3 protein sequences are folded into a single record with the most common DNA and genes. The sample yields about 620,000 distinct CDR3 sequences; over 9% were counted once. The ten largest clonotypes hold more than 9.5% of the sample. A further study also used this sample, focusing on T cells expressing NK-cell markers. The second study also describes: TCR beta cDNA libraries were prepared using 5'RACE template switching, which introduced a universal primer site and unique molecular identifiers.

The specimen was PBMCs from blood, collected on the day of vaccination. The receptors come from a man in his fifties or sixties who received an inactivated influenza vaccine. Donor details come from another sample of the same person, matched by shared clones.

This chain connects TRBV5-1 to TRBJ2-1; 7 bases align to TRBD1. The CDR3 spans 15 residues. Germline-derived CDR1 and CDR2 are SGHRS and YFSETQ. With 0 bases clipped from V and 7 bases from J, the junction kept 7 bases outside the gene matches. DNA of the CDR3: TGCGCCAGCAGCTTGGGAGGGGGCAAGTTGAATGAGCAGTTCTTC. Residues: CASSLGGGKLNEQFF.

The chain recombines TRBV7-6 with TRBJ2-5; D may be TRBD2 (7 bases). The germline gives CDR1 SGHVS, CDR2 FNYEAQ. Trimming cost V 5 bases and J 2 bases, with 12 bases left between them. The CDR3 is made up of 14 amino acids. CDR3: CASSLGGHQETQYF. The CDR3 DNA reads TGTGCCAGCAGCCTCGGGGGGCATCAAGAGACCCAGTACTTC.

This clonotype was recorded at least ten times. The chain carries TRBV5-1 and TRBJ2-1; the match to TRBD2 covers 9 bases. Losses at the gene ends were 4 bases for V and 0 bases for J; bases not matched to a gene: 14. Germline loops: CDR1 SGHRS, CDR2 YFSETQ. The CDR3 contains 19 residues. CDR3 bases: TGCGCCAGCAGCGCACTTGTTTATAGCGGGGGAAACTCCTACAATGAGCAGTTCTTC. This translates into CASSALVYSGGNSYNEQFF.

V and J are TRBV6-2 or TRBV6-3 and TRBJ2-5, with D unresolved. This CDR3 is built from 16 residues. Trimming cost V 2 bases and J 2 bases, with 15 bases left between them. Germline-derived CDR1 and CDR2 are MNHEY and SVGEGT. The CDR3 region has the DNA TGTGCCAGCAGTTACGATGGTGCGAACTTTCAAGAGACCCAGTACTTC. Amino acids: CASSYDGANFQETQYF.

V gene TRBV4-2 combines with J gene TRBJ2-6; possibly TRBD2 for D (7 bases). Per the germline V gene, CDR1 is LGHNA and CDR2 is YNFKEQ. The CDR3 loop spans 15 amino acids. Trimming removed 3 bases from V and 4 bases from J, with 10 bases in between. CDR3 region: CASSQGGRGANVLTF. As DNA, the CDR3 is TGTGCCAGCAGCCAGGGGGGGCGCGGGGCCAACGTCCTGACTTTC.

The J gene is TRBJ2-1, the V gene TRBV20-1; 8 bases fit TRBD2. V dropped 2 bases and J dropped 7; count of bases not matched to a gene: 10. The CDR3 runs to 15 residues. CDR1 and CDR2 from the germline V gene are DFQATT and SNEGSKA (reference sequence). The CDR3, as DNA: TGCAGTGCTAGACCTGCCCGGGAGGGCCTTAATGAGCAGTTCTTC. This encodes CSARPAREGLNEQFF.

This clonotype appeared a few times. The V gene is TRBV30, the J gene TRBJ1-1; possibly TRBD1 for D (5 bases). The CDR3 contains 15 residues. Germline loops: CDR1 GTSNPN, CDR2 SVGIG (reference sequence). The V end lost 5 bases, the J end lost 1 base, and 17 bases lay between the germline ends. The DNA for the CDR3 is TGTGCCTGGCCGTCCCCCGGGACTTCGAACACTGAAGCTTTCTTT. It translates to CAWPSPGTSNTEAFF.

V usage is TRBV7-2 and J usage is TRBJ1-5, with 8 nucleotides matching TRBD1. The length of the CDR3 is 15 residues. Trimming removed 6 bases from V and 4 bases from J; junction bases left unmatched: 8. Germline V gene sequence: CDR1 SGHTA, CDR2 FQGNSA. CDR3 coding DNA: TGTGCCAGCAGATATCGGACAGGGTCGAATCAGCCCCAGCATTTT. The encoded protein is CASRYRTGSNQPQHF.

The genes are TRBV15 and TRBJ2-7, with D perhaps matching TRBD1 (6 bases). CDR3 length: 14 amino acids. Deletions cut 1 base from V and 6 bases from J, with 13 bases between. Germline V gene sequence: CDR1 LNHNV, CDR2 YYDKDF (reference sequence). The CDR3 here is CATSRGQVIGEQYF. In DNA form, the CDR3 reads TGTGCCACCAGCAGAGGACAGGTCATCGGCGAGCAGTACTTC.

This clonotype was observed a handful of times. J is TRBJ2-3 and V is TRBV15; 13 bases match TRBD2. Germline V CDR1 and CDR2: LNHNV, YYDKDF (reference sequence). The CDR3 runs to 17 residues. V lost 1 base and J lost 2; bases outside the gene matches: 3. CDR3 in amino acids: CATSRGTSGSPTDTQYF. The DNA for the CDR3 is TGTGCCACCAGCAGAGGGACTAGCGGGAGTCCCACAGATACGCAGTATTTT.

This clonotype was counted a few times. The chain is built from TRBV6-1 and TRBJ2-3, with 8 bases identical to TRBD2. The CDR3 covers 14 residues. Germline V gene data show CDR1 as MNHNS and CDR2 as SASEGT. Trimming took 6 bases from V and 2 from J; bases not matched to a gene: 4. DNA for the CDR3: TGTGCCAGCAGCTCAGCGGGGGTCACAGATACGCAGTATTTT. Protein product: CASSSAGVTDTQYF.

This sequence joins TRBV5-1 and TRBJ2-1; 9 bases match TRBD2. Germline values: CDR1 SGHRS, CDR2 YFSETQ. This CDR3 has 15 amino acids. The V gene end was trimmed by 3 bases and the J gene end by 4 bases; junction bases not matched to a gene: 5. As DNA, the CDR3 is TGCGCCAGCAGCTGGGGCGGGGGGGATTACAATGAGCAGTTCTTC. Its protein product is CASSWGGGDYNEQFF.

The CDR3 is CASSRLEEQYF. In DNA, the CDR3 is TGTGCCAGCAGCCGGCTGGAGGAGCAGTACTTC. The V gene is TRBV7-8, the J gene TRBJ2-7; D is ambiguous. The CDR3 is 11 residues long. The V gene's germline CDR1 is SGHVS and CDR2 FQNEAQ. V shed 5 bases and J shed 7 bases, with 9 bases lying between them.